This TCR beta chain appears in the sequencing data of a study of shared clonotypes between healthy human individuals. Study-wide background: Each donor contributed plates that comprised three CD4 naive, three CD4 memory, two CD8 naive and one CD8 memory.

Study-level points and caveats: All-four-donor shared clonotypes had higher generation probabilities than non-shared clonotypes did.

For this clone: Its target is unknown.

Genomic DNA from each subset was divided evenly over several immunoSEQ plates. Data came from immunoSEQ multiplex PCR; TCRdb stores just in-frame clones and leaves some out. The table records around 600,000 clones, 95% to 98% of them present only once. Germline CDR1 and CDR2: LGHNA and YSLEER. The V segment lost 1 base and the J segment 2 bases; nucleotides outside the gene matches: 2. This CDR3 spans 14 amino acids. Naive CD8 cells lacked CD45RO and underwent positive selection for CCR7, leaving out terminally differentiated effector memory CD45RA+ cells. Healthy HIV-negative adults without recent acute infections or vaccinations served as donors.

The sample taken for sequencing was naive CD8+ T cells sorted from blood. The chain recombines TRBV4-3 with TRBJ2-7; 7 positions agree with TRBD2. This receptor was identified in a man younger than 40 in good health. CDR3 nucleotides: TGCGCCAGCAGCCAAGCTAGCGGTCCCTACGAGCAGTACTTC. The encoded protein is CASSQASGPYEQYF.